The 8 T cell receptor beta chains listed next were all sequenced from one sample in a study of T cells in Graves' hyperthyroidism and ophthalmopathy. Regions amplified from RNA transcripts were the TCR beta CDR3 regions. With the HTBI primer set, the TCR CDR3 went through a first round of RT-PCR. TCRdb reanalysed the multiplex PCR reads using MiXCR and keeps one entry per CDR3 protein. The data hold 250,000 to 350,000 distinct CDR3 sequences, with around a sixth observed a single time. The material sequenced was blood. The receptor set was obtained from a man aged 25 to 40 with Graves' hyperthyroidism.

This rearrangement joins TRBV6-1 to TRBJ2-2, with a weak D call TRBD1 (5 bases). This CDR3 region has 15 residues. The germline CDR1 and CDR2 sequences are MNHNS and SASEGT. V was pared by 9 bases and J by 8 bases, with 22 bases between. The CDR3, as DNA: TGTGCCAGAACGTCCGCGGCAGGGAAGTTGGGGGAGCTGTTTTTT. As protein: CARTSAAGKLGELFF.

In its sample, this clonotype was seen a few times. The rearrangement joins TRBV6-1 to TRBJ2-7; weak D call: TRBD2 (5 bases). V was pared by 3 bases and J by 4 bases, with 7 bases between. The CDR3 covers 12 residues. Germline V gene lookup returns CDR1 MNHNS and CDR2 SASEGT. The CDR3 loop is CASSDSGYEQYF. In DNA, the CDR3 is TGTGCCAGCAGTGATTCGGGGTACGAGCAGTACTTC.

This clonotype occurred a few times. The gene calls are TRBV7-2 and TRBJ2-1; D gene unclear. The germline gives CDR1 SGHTA, CDR2 FQGNSA. The V end lost 1 base, the J end lost 7 bases, and 17 bases lay between the germline ends. The CDR3 loop spans 16 amino acids. The CDR3 DNA reads TGTGCCAGCAGCTTAGATCGGCAGGTCGGTCGGAATGAGCAGTTCTTC. Amino acid sequence: CASSLDRQVGRNEQFF.

A word on this clonotype: This sequence may be a read error, since a much larger clone differs from it by one base. This chain links TRBV12-3 or TRBV12-4 with TRBJ1-1; TRBD1 matches at 10 bases. V trimming: 5 bases; J trimming: 5 bases; junction bases outside the gene matches: 8. The CDR3 runs to 15 residues. The CDR3 sequence: CASSPDRGLETEAFF. The DNA for the CDR3 is TGTGCCAGCAGTCCCGACAGGGGGCTGGAGACTGAAGCTTTCTTT.

J is TRBJ1-2 and V is TRBV20-1, with D possibly being TRBD1 (6 bases). The CDR3 consists of 14 residues. V was clipped by 0 bases and J by 5 bases, with 13 bases between them. Germline V lookup: CDR1 DFQATT, CDR2 SNEGSKA (reference sequence). The CDR3 DNA reads as TGCAGTGCTAGAGAGGCAGGGGCCATTTATGGCTACACCTTC. It codes for CSAREAGAIYGYTF.

In this sample, this clonotype turned up many times. The V and J genes are TRBV7-6 and TRBJ2-3, with D perhaps TRBD1 (6 bases). Germline loops: CDR1 SGHVS, CDR2 FNYEAQ. This CDR3 region has 17 residues. Trimming shortened V by 7 bases and J by 5 bases, and 25 bases separated the two germline ends. CDR3: CASTAVDRPNGLDTQYF. In nucleotides, the CDR3 is TGTGCCAGCACCGCAGTTGACAGGCCAAATGGGTTAGATACGCAGTATTTT. Together with reference TRBV7-6 and TRBJ2-3, the CDR3 gives the full variable domain: GAGVSQSPRYKVTKRGQDVALRCDPISGHVSLYWYRQALGQGPEFLTYFNYEAQQDKSGLPNDRFSAERPEGSISTLTIQRTEQRDSAMYRCASTAVDRPNGLDTQYFGPGTRLTVL.

This clonotype was seen a handful of times. The chain has TRBV5-6 and TRBJ1-4; D remains unclear. The CDR3 is 16 amino acids. Germline CDR1 reads SGHDT; CDR2 reads YYEEEE. V was trimmed by 3 bases and J by 7 bases, leaving 19 bases between them. CDR3 residues: CASSSSLGASGEKLFF. The CDR3 bases are TGTGCCAGCAGCTCCAGTTTAGGAGCGTCCGGTGAAAAACTGTTTTTT.

This clonotype was picked up many times. This sequence joins TRBV11-2 and TRBJ2-7, with D possibly matching TRBD1 (5 bases). Looked up from germline, CDR1 is SGHAT and CDR2 is FQNNGV. CDR3 length equals 14 residues. Trimming cost V 4 bases and J 6 bases, with 16 bases left between them. This CDR3 is CASSSPRGHREQYF. For the CDR3, the DNA is TGTGCCAGCAGCTCCCCTCGCGGACACCGCGAGCAGTACTTC. The variable domain in full, completed from reference TRBV11-2 and TRBJ2-7, reads EAGVAQSPRYKIIEKRQSVAFWCNPISGHATLYWYQQILGQGPKLLIQFQNNGVVDDSQLPKDRFSAERLKGVDSTLKIQPAKLEDSAVYLCASSSPRGHREQYFGPGTRLTVT.